This record covers a single TCR beta chain. Trimming removed 6 bases at V and 0 bases at J, with 14 bases between. The germline CDR1 and CDR2 sequences are MNHEY and SVGAGI. The CDR3 is 15 residues long. The data are from a study of blood T cell repertoires in COVID-19. Overall study context: PBMCs, B-cell-depleted T cells, or T cells were the source of the cDNA or gDNA that made up the material.

The assay was immunoSEQ multiplex PCR, and TCRdb's table has in-frame clones only and misses some. The sample shows about 210,000 clones, about 90% of them seen only once. Material: peripheral blood. The origin of this receptor is a woman in her 70s with acute or convalescent COVID-19. The chain employs TRBV6-5 and TRBJ1-2, with a possible D match to TRBD1 (6 bases). The CDR3 nucleotides read TGTGCCAGCAGCCCGACAGGCAATTCTAACTATGGCTACACCTTC. It codes for CASSPTGNSNYGYTF.